This T cell receptor beta chain was identified in a study of blood T cells in healthy people across ages. Study outcomes and limitations: Across the age range, TCR beta diversity per million T cells fell in a roughly linear way. There were more naive CD4+ cells and higher diversity in long-lived donors than in aged donors. From one million sequenced T cells, diversity estimates were lower bounds.

A second 7 to 11 cycle PCR used barcoded and J-beta primers. Tags on each cDNA molecule came from a template-switch adaptor with 12 random nucleotides. TCRdb independently ran MiXCR on the 5' RACE reads; one entry per CDR3 protein. The sample consists of about 1,500,000 distinct CDR3 sequences, roughly 40% of them appearing once. Germline V gives CDR1 SEHNR, CDR2 FQNEAQ (reference sequence). The CDR3 extends over 16 amino acids. V shed 5 bases and J 10 bases; nucleotides not matched to a gene: 10. This clonotype has more than one count but fewer than ten. No antigen is known for it. Sequenced: blood. The V and J genes are TRBV7-9 and TRBJ2-1; TRBD2 agrees at 14 bases. The origin of this receptor is a woman younger than 30 in good health. CDR3 loop: CASSPRLAGGIREQFF. CDR3 in DNA: TGTGCCAGCAGCCCTAGACTAGCGGGGGGGATCAGGGAGCAGTTCTTC.